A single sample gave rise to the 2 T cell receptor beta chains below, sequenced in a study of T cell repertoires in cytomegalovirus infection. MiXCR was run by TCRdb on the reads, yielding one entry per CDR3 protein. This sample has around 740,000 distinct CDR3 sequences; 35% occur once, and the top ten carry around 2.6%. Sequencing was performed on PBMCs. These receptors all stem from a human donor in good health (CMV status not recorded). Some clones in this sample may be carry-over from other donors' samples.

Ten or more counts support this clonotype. The CDR3 DNA reads TGTGCCAGCAGCTTATTTGCTCTTGGGGCTAGCGGGTACAATGAGCAGTTCTTC. This sequence encodes CASSLFALGASGYNEQFF. The chain links TRBV7-3 to TRBJ2-1; the match to TRBD2 covers 8 bases. Germline-derived CDR1 and CDR2 are SGHTA and FQGTGA. The CDR3 contains 18 residues. Trimming cost V 2 bases and J 4 bases; bases outside gene matches: 13.

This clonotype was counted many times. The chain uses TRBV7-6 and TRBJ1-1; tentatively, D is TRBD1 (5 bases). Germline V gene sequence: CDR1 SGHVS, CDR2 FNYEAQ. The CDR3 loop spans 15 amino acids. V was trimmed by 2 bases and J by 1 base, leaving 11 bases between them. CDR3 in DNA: TGTGCCAGCAGCTTAAGACAGACTTGGAACACTGAAGCTTTCTTT. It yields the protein CASSLRQTWNTEAFF.